The entry that follows covers one T cell receptor beta chain sequence. Its antigen is not known. This entry is derived from a study of a mutant IDH1 vaccine in newly diagnosed glioma. About the research overall: V12 occurred at week 35 and V13 at week 47.

The assay was immunoSEQ multiplex PCR, and TCRdb's table has in-frame clones only and misses some. The table includes roughly 51,000 clones, about four fifths detected once. The germline gives CDR1 MNHEY, CDR2 SMNVEV (reference sequence). Deletions cut 3 bases from V and 11 bases from J, with 14 bases between. The CDR3 is 13 residues long. Stated time point: week 47, end of study. The investigators gave 300 ug of mutant IDH1 20-mer peptide in each vaccine dose, together with topical imiquimod. Patients had eight vaccinations, in weeks 1, 3, 5, 7, 11, 15, 19 and 23. This sequence joins TRBV27 and TRBJ1-5, with a tentative D call TRBD1 (5 bases). The source was PBMCs, collected from a glioma patient whose treatment included an IDH1 peptide vaccine. The clonotype comes from a woman aged 25-40 years with glioma. Some clones in this sample may be carry-over from other donors' samples. This CDR3 reads CASSFGQGGTQHF. DNA of the CDR3: TGTGCCAGCAGTTTCGGGCAGGGAGGGACCCAGCATTTT.